A selection of T cell receptor beta chains follows, all from one sample in a study of PD-L1 blockade in urothelial cancer. Produced via immunoSEQ multiplex PCR; TCRdb's table is partial and in-frame only. The sample records just over 14,000 clones, roughly 90% being singletons. The sample consisted of PBMCs, taken around atezolizumab (anti-PD-L1) treatment. These receptors all come from a man aged 70 or older with urothelial cancer. CDR3s include the opening cysteine and the closing phenylalanine or tryptophan. Each record gives: CDR3 protein, CDR3 DNA, clone size, J gene, CDR3 length, D gene, V gene. D genes are given only for firm matches. The size field is filled for only some rows; it gives once, few, many or a size class.

CASSADSPKVF TGTGCCAGCAGCGCGGACTCCCCCAAGGTCTTC . TRBJ2-1 11 . TRBV7-2
CAISVASGGSLSTDTQYF TGTGCCATCAGTGTAGCTAGCGGGGGGTCCCTTTCCACAGATACGCAGTATTTT . TRBJ2-3 18 TRBD2 TRBV10-3
CAISTLDNTGGHNEQFF TGTGCCATCAGTACCCTAGATAACACGGGGGGTCATAATGAGCAGTTCTTC . TRBJ2-1 17 TRBD2 TRBV10-3
CASKTPGRETTDTQYF TGTGCCAGCAAAACGCCTGGGCGAGAAACCACAGATACGCAGTATTTT . TRBJ2-3 16 . TRBV7-9
CAWRYSDQAGTQYF TGTGCCTGGAGATACTCGGACCAGGCGGGTACGCAGTATTTT once TRBJ2-3 14 . TRBV30
CASSLTGQGRETQYF TGCGCCAGCAGCCTCACAGGACAGGGGAGAGAGACCCAGTACTTC . TRBJ2-5 15 TRBD1 TRBV4-1
CASSLWGAQPQHF TGTGCCAGCAGCTTATGGGGAGCCCAGCCCCAGCATTTT . TRBJ1-5 13 . TRBV7-2
CASSQRVGPRDRGSYEQYF TGCGCCAGCAGCCAAAGAGTAGGCCCCCGGGACAGGGGATCCTACGAGCAGTACTTC . TRBJ2-7 19 TRBD1 TRBV4-1
CASSRWSINAGELFF TGTGCCAGCTCCCGGTGGTCGATAAACGCCGGGGAGCTGTTTTTT . TRBJ2-2 15 . TRBV18
CAISDRGAHLISGANVLTF TGTGCCATCAGTGACCGGGGGGCCCATCTTATCTCTGGGGCCAACGTCCTGACTTTC . TRBJ2-6 19 . TRBV10-3
CASRRPTGLGSDGYTF TGTGCCAGCAGGCGCCCGACAGGATTGGGCTCGGATGGCTACACCTTC . TRBJ1-2 16 . TRBV27
CAEQGALNEKLFF TGTGCCGAACAGGGGGCTCTTAACGAAAAACTGTTTTTT . TRBJ1-4 13 TRBD1 TRBV2
CASSLETGDGQPQHF TGCGCCAGCAGCTTGGAAACAGGGGATGGGCAGCCCCAGCATTTT . TRBJ1-5 15 TRBD1 TRBV5-1
CASTLQGFGEQYF TGTGCCAGCACCCTACAGGGATTCGGCGAGCAGTACTTC . TRBJ2-7 13 . TRBV6-6
CAWGQSSYNEQFF TGTGCCTGGGGACAAAGCTCCTACAATGAGCAGTTCTTC . TRBJ2-1 13 . TRBV30
CASSQQAGLVSTDTQYF TGCGCCAGCAGTCAGCAAGCGGGCCTGGTAAGCACAGATACGCAGTATTTT . TRBJ2-3 17 . TRBV23-1
CASSESVAGTYEQYF TGTGCCAGCAGTGAATCGGTAGCGGGGACCTACGAGCAGTACTTC . TRBJ2-7 15 TRBD2 TRBV2
CASSPLLSGNQPQHF TGTGCCAGCTCTCCACTCCTATCGGGCAATCAGCCCCAGCATTTT . TRBJ1-5 15 . TRBV19
CASRLAGGTQYF TGCGCCAGCAGACTAGCGGGGGGGACCCAGTACTTC once TRBJ2-5 12 TRBD2 TRBV5-1
CASSLVLAIGETQYF TGCGCCAGCAGTTTGGTCCTCGCTATTGGAGAGACCCAGTACTTC . TRBJ2-5 15 . TRBV5-1
CASKRAGRDTGELFF TGTGCCAGCAAGAGGGCAGGGAGGGACACCGGGGAGCTGTTTTTT once TRBJ2-2 15 TRBD2 TRBV6-5
CASSPDRAGYTF TGTGCCAGCAGTCCCGACAGGGCCGGCTACACCTTC . TRBJ1-2 12 TRBD1 TRBV6-5
CASSKDRLNTEAFF TGTGCCAGCAGCAAGGACAGGCTGAACACTGAAGCTTTCTTT . TRBJ1-1 14 TRBD1 TRBV2
CASSPVGQGAPEAFF TGTGCCAGCAGTCCAGTGGGACAGGGTGCCCCTGAAGCTTTCTTT . TRBJ1-1 15 TRBD1 TRBV28
CASSRGQGTYEQYF TGCGCCAGCAGCCGGGGACAGGGGACCTACGAGCAGTACTTC once TRBJ2-7 14 TRBD1 TRBV5-1
CASRRLAGAYEQYF TGTGCCAGTAGAAGACTAGCGGGGGCCTACGAGCAGTACTTC . TRBJ2-7 14 TRBD2 TRBV19
CASRQNQASRAFF TGCGCCAGCAGACAAAATCAGGCCTCCCGGGCTTTCTTT . TRBJ1-1 13 . TRBV4-1
CATSRSGVDSTDTQYF TGTGCCACCTCCCGGAGCGGGGTCGATAGCACAGATACGCAGTATTTT . TRBJ2-3 16 TRBD2 TRBV18
CASSATGRLRYEQYF TGCGCCAGCAGCGCCACAGGGCGCCTGAGGTACGAGCAGTACTTC . TRBJ2-7 15 . TRBV5-1
CASAENRYEQYF TGTGCCAGCGCCGAAAACCGGTACGAGCAGTACTTC . TRBJ2-7 12 . TRBV2
CASSPRQENTEAFF TGTGCCAGCTCACCAAGACAGGAGAACACTGAAGCTTTCTTT . TRBJ1-1 14 . TRBV18
CASKWDFTDTQYF TGTGCCAGCAAATGGGACTTCACAGATACGCAGTATTTT . TRBJ2-3 13 . TRBV11-2
CASGDQGASQPQHF TGCGCCAGCGGAGATCAGGGGGCGAGTCAGCCCCAGCATTTT . TRBJ1-5 14 TRBD1 TRBV10-2
CASSVSGQGEYSPLHF TGCGCCAGCAGCGTATCAGGCCAGGGGGAATATTCACCCCTCCACTTT . TRBJ1-6 16 TRBD1 TRBV4-1
CASSVSQGTGELFF TGTGCCAGCAGCGTATCTCAGGGGACCGGGGAGCTGTTTTTT . TRBJ2-2 14 . TRBV7-2
CASSLGQNYGYTF TGCGCCAGCAGCTTGGGGCAGAACTATGGCTACACCTTC . TRBJ1-2 13 . TRBV5-1
CAGGRTNIVGYTF TGTGCCGGTGGAAGGACAAATATTGTTGGCTACACCTTC . TRBJ1-2 13 . TRBV30
CASSVRGSNEQFF TGTGCCAGCAGTGTGCGGGGTAGCAATGAGCAGTTCTTC . TRBJ2-1 13 . TRBV6-1
CASSLMLAVRNEQFF TGTGCCAGCAGTTTAATGCTAGCGGTCCGGAATGAGCAGTTCTTC . TRBJ2-1 15 TRBD2 TRBV27